This TCR beta chain was sequenced in a study of cytomegalovirus exposure and HLA in healthy donors. It was with 60 Vbeta and 13 Jbeta primers that the PCR ran. TCRdb's copy holds only in-frame clones and misses some; the assay was immunoSEQ multiplex PCR. The repertoire holds 50,000 to 65,000 clones, with about 80% as singletons. The germline V gene has CDR1 SGHRS and CDR2 YFSETQ. Trimming pared 0 bases from V and 2 bases from J, leaving 6 bases between. The CDR3 covers 15 residues. The sequence came from a man aged 50-60 years in good health and CMV-seropositive. The specimen sequenced was PBMCs. The gene calls are TRBV5-1 and TRBJ2-6; the D is unclear. The CDR3: CASSLVSAGANVLTF. The CDR3 DNA reads TGCGCCAGCAGCTTGGTCTCGGCTGGGGCCAACGTCCTGACTTTC.